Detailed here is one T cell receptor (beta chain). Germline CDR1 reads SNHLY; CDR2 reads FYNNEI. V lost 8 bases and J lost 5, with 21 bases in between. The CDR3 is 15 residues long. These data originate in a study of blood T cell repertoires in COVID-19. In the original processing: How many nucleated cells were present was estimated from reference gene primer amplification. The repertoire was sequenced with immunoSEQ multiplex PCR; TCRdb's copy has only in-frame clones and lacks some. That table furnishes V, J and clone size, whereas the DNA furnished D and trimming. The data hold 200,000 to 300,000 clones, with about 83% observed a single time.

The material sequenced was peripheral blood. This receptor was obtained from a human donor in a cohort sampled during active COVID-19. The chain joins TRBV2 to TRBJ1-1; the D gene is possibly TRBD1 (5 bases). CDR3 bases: TGTGCCAGCTATACCCCCGGCAGGGTTTATACTGAAGCTTTCTTT. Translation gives CASYTPGRVYTEAFF.